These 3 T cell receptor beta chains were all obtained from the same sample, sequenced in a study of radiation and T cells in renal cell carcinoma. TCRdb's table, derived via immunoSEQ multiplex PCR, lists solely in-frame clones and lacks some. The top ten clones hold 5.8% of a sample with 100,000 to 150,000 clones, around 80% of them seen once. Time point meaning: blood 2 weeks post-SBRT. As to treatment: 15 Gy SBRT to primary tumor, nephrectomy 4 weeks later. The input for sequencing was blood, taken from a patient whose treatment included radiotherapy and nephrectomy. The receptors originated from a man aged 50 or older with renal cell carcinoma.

This CDR3 is CASSLESPSPANYGYTF. Written as DNA, the CDR3 is TGTGCCAGCAGCTTGGAATCGCCCTCCCCAGCTAACTATGGCTACACCTTC. The chain employs TRBV5-5 and TRBJ1-2; no clear D. This CDR3 spans 17 amino acids. V was trimmed by 0 bases and J by 0 bases, leaving 15 bases between them. In germline, CDR1 is SGHKS, CDR2 YYEKEE (reference sequence).

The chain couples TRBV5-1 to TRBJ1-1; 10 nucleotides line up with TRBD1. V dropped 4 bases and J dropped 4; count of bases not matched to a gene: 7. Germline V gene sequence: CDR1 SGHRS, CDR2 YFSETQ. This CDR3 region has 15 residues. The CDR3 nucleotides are TGCGCCAGCAGCGACCCGACAGGGGGCCGCACTGAAGCTTTCTTT. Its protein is CASSDPTGGRTEAFF.

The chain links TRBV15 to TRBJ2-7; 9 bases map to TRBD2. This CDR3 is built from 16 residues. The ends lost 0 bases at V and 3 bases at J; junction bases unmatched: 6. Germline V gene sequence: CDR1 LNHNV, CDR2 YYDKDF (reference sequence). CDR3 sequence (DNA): TGTGCCACCAGCAGAGAACTAGCGGGTCCCAGCTACGAGCAGTACTTC. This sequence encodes CATSRELAGPSYEQYF.